This T cell receptor (beta chain) was sequenced for a study of blood T cells in healthy people across ages. A second roughly 7 to 11 cycle PCR used barcoded and J-beta primers. TCRdb reanalysed the 5' RACE reads using MiXCR and keeps one entry per CDR3 protein. This sample yields under 2,000,000 distinct CDR3 sequences, of which 49% are seen a single time; over 2% belongs to the top ten. The germline V and J ends were trimmed by 6 bases and 2 bases, with 13 bases remaining between them. CDR3 length equals 14 residues. CDR1 is MNHEY and CDR2 is SMNVEV in the germline V gene (reference sequence). This receptor was identified in a woman aged 40 to 50 in good health. Sequencing was carried out using blood. The chain joins TRBV27 to TRBJ2-5; maybe TRBD2 (6 bases). The DNA of the CDR3 is TGTGCCAGCAGCTCGGGGGACTTACAAGAGACCCAGTACTTC. Its translation is CASSSGDLQETQYF.